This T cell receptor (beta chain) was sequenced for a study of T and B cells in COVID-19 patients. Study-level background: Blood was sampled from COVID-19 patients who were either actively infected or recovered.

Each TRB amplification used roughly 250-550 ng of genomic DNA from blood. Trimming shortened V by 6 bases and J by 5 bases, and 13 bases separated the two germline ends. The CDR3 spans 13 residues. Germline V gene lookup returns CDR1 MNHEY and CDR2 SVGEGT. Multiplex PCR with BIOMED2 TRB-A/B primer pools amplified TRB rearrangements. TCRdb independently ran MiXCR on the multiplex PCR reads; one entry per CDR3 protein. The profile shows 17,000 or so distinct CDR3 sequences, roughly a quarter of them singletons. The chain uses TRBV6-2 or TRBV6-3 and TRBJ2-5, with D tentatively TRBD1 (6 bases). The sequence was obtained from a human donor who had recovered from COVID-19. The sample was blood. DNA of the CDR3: TGTGCCAGCAGCACGCAGGGGATGGAGACCCAGTACTTC. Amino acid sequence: CASSTQGMETQYF.